This is a list of T cell receptor beta chains from one sample in a study of shared clonotypes between healthy human individuals. Profiled with immunoSEQ multiplex PCR; TCRdb holds only in-frame clones, not every one. The sample records 450,000 to 600,000 clones, less than 85% being singletons. Sequenced: PBMCs. The receptors come from a woman in her forties in good health. Some clones in this sample may be carry-over from other donors' samples. Both conserved end residues are part of each CDR3. Each record gives: CDR3 DNA, CDR3 protein, V gene, D gene, CDR3 length, clone size, J gene. A D gene is named only where the DNA matches it firmly. Not all rows give a size; the values are once, few, many and, for expanded clones, a class.

CDR3 DNA: TGTGCCAGCGGAGGGACAGGGGGTCGAGGCTACACCTTC
CDR3 protein: CASGGTGGRGYTF
V gene: TRBV28
D gene: TRBD1
CDR3 length: 13
clone size: -
J gene: TRBJ1-2

CDR3 DNA: TGTGCCAGCAGCTTAGACGGGACAGGGGTAGGCACAGATACGCAGTATTTT
CDR3 protein: CASSLDGTGVGTDTQYF
V gene: TRBV7-8
D gene: TRBD1
CDR3 length: 17
clone size: -
J gene: TRBJ2-3

CDR3 DNA: TGTGCCAGCAGTTTTGGGACTAGCAGTCCCGGGGAGCTGTTTTTT
CDR3 protein: CASSFGTSSPGELFF
V gene: TRBV28
D gene: TRBD2
CDR3 length: 15
clone size: -
J gene: TRBJ2-2

CDR3 DNA: TGCGCCAGCAGCGTACGCCTATCCTACAATGAGCAGTTCTTC
CDR3 protein: CASSVRLSYNEQFF
V gene: TRBV5-1
D gene: -
CDR3 length: 14
clone size: -
J gene: TRBJ2-1

CDR3 DNA: TGTGCCAGCAGTTACTCGATATCATACAATGAGCAGTTCTTC
CDR3 protein: CASSYSISYNEQFF
V gene: TRBV6-5
D gene: -
CDR3 length: 14
clone size: few
J gene: TRBJ2-1

CDR3 DNA: TGTGCCAGCAGTGTCGAGGGACCCCTCGAGCAGTACTTC
CDR3 protein: CASSVEGPLEQYF
V gene: TRBV6-1
D gene: -
CDR3 length: 13
clone size: -
J gene: TRBJ2-7

CDR3 DNA: TGTGCCACTACTGCTGTGGGACAGGGAGTTTATGAGCAGTTCTTC
CDR3 protein: CATTAVGQGVYEQFF
V gene: TRBV6-1
D gene: TRBD1
CDR3 length: 15
clone size: -
J gene: TRBJ2-1

CDR3 DNA: TGCGCCAGCAGCTTACTTTGGGACAGGGATAACTACGAGCAGTACTTC
CDR3 protein: CASSLLWDRDNYEQYF
V gene: TRBV5-1
D gene: TRBD1
CDR3 length: 16
clone size: -
J gene: TRBJ2-7

CDR3 DNA: TGTGCCAGCAGCTCCCATTCAGGATCCGGGGAGCTGTTTTTT
CDR3 protein: CASSSHSGSGELFF
V gene: TRBV11-2
D gene: -
CDR3 length: 14
clone size: -
J gene: TRBJ2-2

CDR3 DNA: TGTGCCAGCAGCTCCCAGGGACTAGCGGGCCCCGAGAACGAGCAGTACTTC
CDR3 protein: CASSSQGLAGPENEQYF
V gene: TRBV7-9
D gene: TRBD2
CDR3 length: 17
clone size: -
J gene: TRBJ2-7

CDR3 DNA: TGTGCCAGCAGCAGAGGGAGTGGGTCCGAGCAGTACTTC
CDR3 protein: CASSRGSGSEQYF
V gene: TRBV11-3
D gene: -
CDR3 length: 13
clone size: once
J gene: TRBJ2-7

CDR3 DNA: TGTGCCAGCAGTTTAAGGGGGACTAGCTGGGAAGAGACCCAGTACTTC
CDR3 protein: CASSLRGTSWEETQYF
V gene: TRBV27
D gene: TRBD2
CDR3 length: 16
clone size: -
J gene: TRBJ2-5

CDR3 DNA: TGTGCCAGCAGTGAGGGCTATGGCTACACCTTC
CDR3 protein: CASSEGYGYTF
V gene: TRBV28
D gene: -
CDR3 length: 11
clone size: -
J gene: TRBJ1-2

CDR3 DNA: TGTGCCAGCAGCGTAGTTGAAGACAGCGGCTATGGCTACACCTTC
CDR3 protein: CASSVVEDSGYGYTF
V gene: TRBV9
D gene: -
CDR3 length: 15
clone size: -
J gene: TRBJ1-2

CDR3 DNA: TGTGCCAGCAGTGAAAGGCAGGGGGCGAGGATTGAAGCTTTCTTT
CDR3 protein: CASSERQGARIEAFF
V gene: TRBV6-1
D gene: TRBD1
CDR3 length: 15
clone size: once
J gene: TRBJ1-1

CDR3 DNA: TGTGCCAGCAGGGGGGGCTCAGCTACTGAAGCTTTCTTT
CDR3 protein: CASRGGSATEAFF
V gene: TRBV6-6
D gene: -
CDR3 length: 13
clone size: -
J gene: TRBJ1-1

CDR3 DNA: TGCGCCAGCAGCCCGCTGGGAAGGTTAGATACGCAGTATTTT
CDR3 protein: CASSPLGRLDTQYF
V gene: TRBV4-1
D gene: -
CDR3 length: 14
clone size: -
J gene: TRBJ2-3

CDR3 DNA: TGCGCCAGCAAAGGCACACCAGAGACCCAGTACTTC
CDR3 protein: CASKGTPETQYF
V gene: TRBV10-2
D gene: -
CDR3 length: 12
clone size: -
J gene: TRBJ2-5

CDR3 DNA: TGTGCCACCCCACTAACGGGATTGACAGGGGCTAACTATGGCTACACCTTC
CDR3 protein: CATPLTGLTGANYGYTF
V gene: TRBV7-2
D gene: TRBD1
CDR3 length: 17
clone size: -
J gene: TRBJ1-2

CDR3 DNA: TGCGCCAGCAGCTTAGGACAGGAAAAAGCCGGGGAGCTGTTTTTT
CDR3 protein: CASSLGQEKAGELFF
V gene: TRBV5-1
D gene: TRBD1
CDR3 length: 15
clone size: -
J gene: TRBJ2-2

CDR3 DNA: TGTGCCAGCAGCTCCCAATCTGGGGGTCTCGACCGGGAGCTGTTTTTT
CDR3 protein: CASSSQSGGLDRELFF
V gene: TRBV7-2
D gene: -
CDR3 length: 16
clone size: -
J gene: TRBJ2-2

CDR3 DNA: TGTGCCAGCAGCTTCGCAGGGGCCGGGGAGCTGTTTTTT
CDR3 protein: CASSFAGAGELFF
V gene: TRBV7-3
D gene: -
CDR3 length: 13
clone size: once
J gene: TRBJ2-2

CDR3 DNA: TGTGCCAGCCGGTCATCGGCCAGCTCCTACAATGAGCAGTTCTTC
CDR3 protein: CASRSSASSYNEQFF
V gene: TRBV11-3
D gene: -
CDR3 length: 15
clone size: -
J gene: TRBJ2-1

CDR3 DNA: TGTGCTAGTGGTTTGGGCCCACCGGGGACAGAACAGTTCTTC
CDR3 protein: CASGLGPPGTEQFF
V gene: TRBV12-5
D gene: TRBD1
CDR3 length: 14
clone size: -
J gene: TRBJ2-1

CDR3 DNA: TGTGCCATCAGTGAGGCCCAGGGTAACATTCAGTACTTC
CDR3 protein: CAISEAQGNIQYF
V gene: TRBV10-3
D gene: -
CDR3 length: 13
clone size: -
J gene: TRBJ2-4

CDR3 DNA: TGTGCCAGCAGCCGGGACACCCGGGGCGATACGCAGTATTTT
CDR3 protein: CASSRDTRGDTQYF
V gene: TRBV7-8
D gene: -
CDR3 length: 14
clone size: -
J gene: TRBJ2-3

CDR3 DNA: TGTGCCAGCAGTAACGACAGGGAGGTGGAGACCCAGTACTTC
CDR3 protein: CASSNDREVETQYF
V gene: TRBV6-1
D gene: -
CDR3 length: 14
clone size: -
J gene: TRBJ2-5

CDR3 DNA: TGTGCCAGCAGCGTATCGACAGGGGGCTACGAGCAGTACTTC
CDR3 protein: CASSVSTGGYEQYF
V gene: TRBV9
D gene: TRBD1
CDR3 length: 14
clone size: once
J gene: TRBJ2-7

CDR3 DNA: TGTGCCAGCAGTGCGACAGGGAATGAGCAGTTCTTC
CDR3 protein: CASSATGNEQFF
V gene: TRBV2
D gene: TRBD1
CDR3 length: 12
clone size: -
J gene: TRBJ2-1

CDR3 DNA: TGTGCCAGCAGCCTAAGGACTAGCGGGAGCTACGAGCAGTACTTC
CDR3 protein: CASSLRTSGSYEQYF
V gene: TRBV7-9
D gene: TRBD2
CDR3 length: 15
clone size: once
J gene: TRBJ2-7

CDR3 DNA: TGTGCCATCGGACTCAACTACGAGCAGTACTTC
CDR3 protein: CAIGLNYEQYF
V gene: TRBV10-3
D gene: -
CDR3 length: 11
clone size: -
J gene: TRBJ2-7

CDR3 DNA: TGTGCCATCAGTGAGTCGGGGTTCAGCTCCTACAATGAGCAGTTCTTC
CDR3 protein: CAISESGFSSYNEQFF
V gene: TRBV10-3
D gene: -
CDR3 length: 16
clone size: -
J gene: TRBJ2-1

CDR3 DNA: TGTGCCAGCAGCTTAGGTCCCGGCACCGGGGAGCTGTTTTTT
CDR3 protein: CASSLGPGTGELFF
V gene: TRBV7-2
D gene: -
CDR3 length: 14
clone size: -
J gene: TRBJ2-2

CDR3 DNA: TGTGCCAGCAGCCTCTCGGGAGCGGGAGCCACCACAGATACGCAGTATTTT
CDR3 protein: CASSLSGAGATTDTQYF
V gene: TRBV28
D gene: TRBD2
CDR3 length: 17
clone size: -
J gene: TRBJ2-3

CDR3 DNA: TGTGCCAGCAGTGAAGAGGGGCAGGGTGGAGATACGCAGTATTTT
CDR3 protein: CASSEEGQGGDTQYF
V gene: TRBV2
D gene: -
CDR3 length: 15
clone size: many
J gene: TRBJ2-3

CDR3 DNA: TGTGCCAGCAGCTCCTACAATACCGGGGAGCTGTTTTTT
CDR3 protein: CASSSYNTGELFF
V gene: TRBV7-6
D gene: -
CDR3 length: 13
clone size: once
J gene: TRBJ2-2

CDR3 DNA: TGTGCCAGCAGCCCTGGACAGGGGACGGCAGATACGCAGTATTTT
CDR3 protein: CASSPGQGTADTQYF
V gene: TRBV9
D gene: TRBD1
CDR3 length: 15
clone size: -
J gene: TRBJ2-3

CDR3 DNA: TGTGCCAGCAGCTTACTAATCACAGGCCCCGGTTTATTGACTGAAGCTTTCTTT
CDR3 protein: CASSLLITGPGLLTEAFF
V gene: TRBV11-2
D gene: -
CDR3 length: 18
clone size: -
J gene: TRBJ1-1

CDR3 DNA: TGTGCCAGCAGGGCTAATTGGGGTGAGCAGCCCCAGCATTTT
CDR3 protein: CASRANWGEQPQHF
V gene: TRBV28
D gene: -
CDR3 length: 14
clone size: -
J gene: TRBJ1-5

CDR3 DNA: TGTGCCAGCAGCTCGAGTGGGGGCCAGGGCTACGAGCAGTACTTC
CDR3 protein: CASSSSGGQGYEQYF
V gene: TRBV7-2
D gene: -
CDR3 length: 15
clone size: -
J gene: TRBJ2-7

CDR3 DNA: TGTGCCAGCTCAAAGGGGACAGCCAACGAGCAGTACTTC
CDR3 protein: CASSKGTANEQYF
V gene: TRBV18
D gene: TRBD1
CDR3 length: 13
clone size: -
J gene: TRBJ2-7

CDR3 DNA: TGTGCCAGCACCTCCCAAGGTTACGAGCAGTACTTC
CDR3 protein: CASTSQGYEQYF
V gene: TRBV6-5
D gene: -
CDR3 length: 12
clone size: -
J gene: TRBJ2-7

CDR3 DNA: TGTGCCAGTAAGGGAGGGGGCGGCGGACTGGTCACTGAAGCTTTCTTT
CDR3 protein: CASKGGGGGLVTEAFF
V gene: TRBV19
D gene: TRBD1
CDR3 length: 16
clone size: -
J gene: TRBJ1-1

CDR3 DNA: TGTGCCAGCAGTGAGGCAGCTTACAATGAGCAGTTCTTC
CDR3 protein: CASSEAAYNEQFF
V gene: TRBV6-1
D gene: -
CDR3 length: 13
clone size: -
J gene: TRBJ2-1

CDR3 DNA: TGTGCCAGTAGTTTCGGACAGGGGTTCAACGAGCAGTACTTC
CDR3 protein: CASSFGQGFNEQYF
V gene: TRBV19
D gene: TRBD1
CDR3 length: 14
clone size: few
J gene: TRBJ2-7

CDR3 DNA: TGTGCCAGCTCACCCGGGACTAGCGATGAGCAGTTCTTC
CDR3 protein: CASSPGTSDEQFF
V gene: TRBV18
D gene: TRBD2
CDR3 length: 13
clone size: -
J gene: TRBJ2-1

CDR3 DNA: TGTGCCAGCAGCTTTACGGGGGAGCAGTACTTC
CDR3 protein: CASSFTGEQYF
V gene: TRBV7-2
D gene: -
CDR3 length: 11
clone size: -
J gene: TRBJ2-7

CDR3 DNA: TGTGCCAGCAGCGGAGGAAACAACTATGAAAAACTGTTTTTT
CDR3 protein: CASSGGNNYEKLFF
V gene: TRBV9
D gene: -
CDR3 length: 14
clone size: many
J gene: TRBJ1-4

CDR3 DNA: TGTGCCAGCAGCTTACAAGGGACTAGAGGGAGCCAAGAGACCCAGTACTTC
CDR3 protein: CASSLQGTRGSQETQYF
V gene: TRBV7-2
D gene: TRBD2
CDR3 length: 17
clone size: -
J gene: TRBJ2-5

CDR3 DNA: TGCGCCAGCAGCCCCGGGGGGGCGGGCACTGAAGCTTTCTTT
CDR3 protein: CASSPGGAGTEAFF
V gene: TRBV5-1
D gene: -
CDR3 length: 14
clone size: once
J gene: TRBJ1-1

CDR3 DNA: TGTGCCAGCAGCAGGACGACGAACACCGGGGAGCTGTTTTTT
CDR3 protein: CASSRTTNTGELFF
V gene: TRBV6-4
D gene: -
CDR3 length: 14
clone size: -
J gene: TRBJ2-2

CDR3 DNA: TGTGCCAGAAATCGGGGGACAGGGGGCGCTGAATATGGCTACACCTTC
CDR3 protein: CARNRGTGGAEYGYTF
V gene: TRBV2
D gene: TRBD1
CDR3 length: 16
clone size: -
J gene: TRBJ1-2

CDR3 DNA: TGTGCCAGCAGCTTGCCCGGGACCCGACTAGGGGACTTC
CDR3 protein: CASSLPGTRLGDF
V gene: TRBV5-4
D gene: -
CDR3 length: 13
clone size: -
J gene: TRBJ2-7